This TCR beta chain was profiled in a study of T cell responses to AZD1222 COVID-19 vaccine. General study findings and limits: Two AZD1222 administrations were followed by greater Spike-specific TCR breadth and depth. Vaccine-associated CD4 TCRs ranged over spike, dominating at 160-218 and 743-854. The study sampled repertoires only after the peak T cell response. A reported finding is that nearly half of spike-specific TCRs target unmutated variant regions.

Clones were read by immunoSEQ multiplex PCR, and TCRdb kept only the in-frame ones, dropping some. The sample lists 130,000 to 150,000 clones; around nine tenths were seen once. Concerning this clone itself: No antigen is known for it.

This CDR3 contains 13 residues. Trimming removed 9 bases at V and 4 bases at J, with 12 bases between. The V gene's germline CDR1 is KGHDR and CDR2 SFDVKD. The sequence was collected from an adult in good health. The chain employs TRBV24-1 and TRBJ2-1; TRBD1 is a possible D gene (6 bases). The sequenced sample was peripheral blood, obtained on day 0 of AZD1222 vaccination. The CDR3: CATEGTIYNEQFF. The CDR3 region has the DNA TGTGCCACCGAAGGGACAATTTACAATGAGCAGTTCTTC.